The clone carrying this T cell receptor (beta chain) appeared a few times. The source of the sample is a study of T cell repertoires in cytomegalovirus infection. From the reads, TCRdb called clonotypes with MiXCR, one entry per CDR3 protein. Of a few hundred thousand distinct CDR3 sequences in the sample, approximately 9.2% were seen once. The V end lost 1 base, the J end lost 2 bases, and 7 bases lay between the germline ends. The CDR3 runs 14 residues. The rearrangement uses TRBV12-3 or TRBV12-4 and TRBJ2-3, with D unclear. The specimen was PBMCs. The receptor was derived from a human donor in good health (CMV status not recorded). Some clones in this sample may be carry-over from other donors' samples. CDR3: CASSLGADTDTQYF. DNA of the CDR3: TGTGCCAGCAGTTTAGGGGCGGACACAGATACGCAGTATTTT.